Below are 19 T cell receptor beta chains sequenced from a single sample in a study of PD-L1 blockade in urothelial cancer. Measured with immunoSEQ multiplex PCR; TCRdb has only the in-frame clones, and not every one. The data show roughly 130,000 clones, 65% to 85% seen once. This sample's time point: pretreatment peripheral blood. Sequenced material: PBMCs, taken around atezolizumab (anti-PD-L1) treatment. All receptors come from a man in his fifties or sixties with urothelial cancer.

The table lists this clone with a count of one. DNA for the CDR3: TGTGCCATCCAGACCGACTTGATCACAGATACGCAGTATTTT. Its translation is CAIQTDLITDTQYF. J is TRBJ2-3 and V is TRBV7-9; no firm D call. Trimming pared 10 bases from V and 2 bases from J, leaving 16 bases between. Germline V CDR1 and CDR2: SEHNR, FQNEAQ (reference sequence). The CDR3 length is 14 residues.

This clone was recorded once. The chain couples TRBV5-5 to TRBJ2-1; 12 positions agree with TRBD2. CDR1 is SGHKS, CDR2 YYEKEE, per germline (reference sequence). This CDR3 is built from 18 residues. Losses at the gene ends were 2 bases for V and 0 bases for J; bases not matched to a gene: 6. In DNA, the CDR3 is TGTGCCAGCAGCTTTTCGACTAGCGGGGGAAGCTCCTACAATGAGCAGTTCTTC. Protein: CASSFSTSGGSSYNEQFF.

The chain joins TRBV2 to TRBJ2-5, with 7 bases that match TRBD2. With 8 bases clipped from V and 3 bases from J, the junction kept 3 bases outside the gene matches. The CDR3 loop spans 12 amino acids. Per germline, CDR1 SNHLY and CDR2 FYNNEI. The CDR3 spells CASAAGEETQYF. CDR3 DNA: TGTGCCAGCGCGGCGGGAGAAGAGACCCAGTACTTC.

This sequence joins TRBV2 and TRBJ2-5; the D is unclear. This CDR3 has 12 residues. Trimming pared 3 bases from V and 2 bases from J, leaving 4 bases between. Per the germline V gene, CDR1 is SNHLY and CDR2 is FYNNEI. DNA for the CDR3: TGTGCCAGCAGTGACTTACAAGAGACCCAGTACTTC. Translation: CASSDLQETQYF.

The chain combines TRBV6-1 with TRBJ1-2; D is unclear. The germline V and J ends were trimmed by 4 bases and 4 bases, with 10 bases remaining between them. This CDR3 comprises 13 residues. Germline assignment: CDR1 MNHNS and CDR2 SASEGT. CDR3 region: CASSVFGLYGYTF. The DNA of the CDR3 is TGTGCCAGCAGTGTCTTCGGTCTCTATGGCTACACCTTC.

The CDR3 sequence: CASTRGWGNTGELFF. The CDR3 DNA follows: TGTGCCAGTACTCGAGGGTGGGGAAACACCGGGGAGCTGTTTTTT. The J gene is TRBJ2-2, the V gene TRBV19, with TRBD2 as a possible D gene (5 bases). CDR1 LNHDA and CDR2 SQIVND come from the germline V gene (reference sequence). The length of the CDR3 is 15 residues. Trimming pared 7 bases from V and 2 bases from J, leaving 14 bases between.

CDR3 amino acids: CSVDGLAGRSSYEQYF. Written as DNA, the CDR3 is TGCAGCGTTGATGGGCTAGCGGGAAGGAGCTCCTACGAGCAGTACTTC. The chain is built from TRBV29-1 and TRBJ2-7, with 9 nucleotides matching TRBD2. The trim removed 3 bases at V and 0 bases at J, leaving 9 bases unmatched. This CDR3 is built from 16 residues. Germline assignment: CDR1 SQVTM and CDR2 ANQGSEA.

The chain employs TRBV5-4 and TRBJ1-6; D ambiguous. From germline, CDR1 is SGHNT and CDR2 YYREEE (reference sequence). V lost 0 bases and J 9 bases, leaving 10 bases between the germline ends. The CDR3 loop spans 14 amino acids. CDR3 amino acids: CASSLGQPASPLHF. The DNA for the CDR3 is TGTGCCAGCAGCTTGGGACAACCGGCTTCACCCCTCCACTTT.

The chain has TRBV5-6 and TRBJ2-1; 9 bases line up with TRBD1. V was clipped by 3 bases and J by 8 bases; unmatched bases: 6. The CDR3 length is 14 residues. Germline CDR1 and CDR2: SGHDT and YYEEEE. The CDR3 nucleotides are TGTGCCAGCAGCTGGGGGACAGGGAGGTATGAGCAGTTCTTC. Translation gives CASSWGTGRYEQFF.

The chain links TRBV28 to TRBJ2-7, with 7 bases lining up with TRBD1. CDR1 is MDHEN and CDR2 is SYDVKM in the germline V gene. The V segment lost 6 bases and the J segment 2 bases; nucleotides outside the gene matches: 10. CDR3 size: 15 residues. CDR3 nucleotide sequence: TGTGCCAGCAGGGAAGGGACAGATCCCCCCTACGAGCAGTACTTC. Translated, it gives CASREGTDPPYEQYF.

This clone came up a few times. The chain is built from TRBV19 and TRBJ1-5, with D hard to call. V was trimmed by 3 bases and J by 3 bases, leaving 12 bases between them. This CDR3 comprises 15 residues. Germline lookup yields CDR1 LNHDA and CDR2 SQIVND (reference sequence). CDR3 sequence reads: CASSMREATNQPQHF. DNA of the CDR3: TGTGCCAGTAGTATGAGGGAAGCTACCAATCAGCCCCAGCATTTT.

The genes are TRBV28 and TRBJ2-1, with 8 bases identical to TRBD2. After removal of 2 bases from V and 0 bases from J, the junction contained 3 bases not matched to a gene. The germline V gene encodes CDR1 MDHEN and CDR2 SYDVKM. CDR3 length: 16 amino acids. The CDR3 DNA sequence: TGTGCCAGCAGTTTACTTAGCGGGGCCTCCTACAATGAGCAGTTCTTC. It encodes CASSLLSGASYNEQFF. Drawing the rest from reference TRBV28 and TRBJ2-1, the complete variable domain is DVKVTQSSRYLVKRTGEKVFLECVQDMDHENMFWYRQDPGLGLRLIYFSYDVKMKEKGDIPEGYSVSREKKERFSLILESASTNQTSMYLCASSLLSGASYNEQFFGPGTRLTVL.

This clone was observed a few times. The chain is built from TRBV6-1 and TRBJ1-2, with D possibly TRBD1 on 6 matching bases. V lost 4 bases and J 8 bases, leaving 14 bases between the germline ends. The CDR3 consists of 13 residues. Germline CDR1 reads MNHNS; CDR2 reads SASEGT. The CDR3 nucleotides are TGTGCCAGCAGTGGATGGACAGCTGGAGGCTACACCTTC. Its translation: CASSGWTAGGYTF.

The rearrangement links TRBV28 to TRBJ2-7, with D perhaps TRBD2 (6 bases). Trimming stripped 5 bases from V and 3 bases from J, with 17 bases between. The CDR3 totals 15 residues. Germline CDR1 is MDHEN and CDR2 is SYDVKM. CDR3 sequence reads: CASSSSGTGNYEQYF. The CDR3 DNA reads as TGTGCCAGCAGTAGCTCCGGGACTGGTAACTACGAGCAGTACTTC.

The chain uses TRBV7-8 and TRBJ1-2; D is unresolved. Trimming removed 5 bases at V and 1 base at J, with 8 bases between. The length of the CDR3 is 13 residues. The germline gives CDR1 SGHVS, CDR2 FQNEAQ. The CDR3: CASSVTSNYGYTF. In nucleotides, the CDR3 is TGTGCCAGCAGCGTAACAAGTAACTATGGCTACACCTTC.

The chain links TRBV30 to TRBJ2-7; 9 bases agree with TRBD2. Germline V gene lookup returns CDR1 GTSNPN and CDR2 SVGIG (reference sequence). The CDR3 covers 14 residues. V trimming: 2 bases; J trimming: 2 bases; junction bases outside the gene matches: 4. In DNA, the CDR3 is TGTGCCTGGAGTCGGGTAGCGGGAGCCTACGAGCAGTACTTC. Its translation is CAWSRVAGAYEQYF.

This rearrangement joins TRBV15 to TRBJ2-1; perhaps TRBD2 as D (5 bases). The CDR3 consists of 16 residues. CDR1 is LNHNV, CDR2 YYDKDF, per germline (reference sequence). The V and J ends lost 1 base and 3 bases respectively, with 13 bases between them. The CDR3 DNA sequence: TGTGCCACCAGCAGAGGAAGGAGGACTGACTACAATGAGCAGTTCTTC. This encodes CATSRGRRTDYNEQFF. Filled out from reference TRBV15 and TRBJ2-1, the complete variable domain reads DAMVIQNPRYQVTQFGKPVTLSCSQTLNHNVMYWYQQKSSQAPKLLFHYYDKDFNNEADTPDNFQSRRPNTSFCFLDIRSPGLGDTAMYLCATSRGRRTDYNEQFFGPGTRLTVL.

V and J are TRBV5-8 and TRBJ1-1; D may be TRBD1 (5 bases). CDR1 is SGHTS, CDR2 YDEGEE, per germline. V lost 1 base to trimming and J lost 5 bases, with 12 bases between them. CDR3 size: 14 residues. This CDR3 is CASSLRGLGTEAFF. In nucleotides, the CDR3 is TGTGCCAGCAGCTTGCGGGGGTTGGGGACTGAAGCTTTCTTT.

The genes are TRBV27 and TRBJ2-1; the match to TRBD2 covers 8 bases. Germline V gene data show CDR1 as MNHEY and CDR2 as SMNVEV (reference sequence). V gave up 3 bases and J gave up 8 bases; unmatched junction bases: 9. This CDR3 has 15 amino acids. CDR3 nucleotide sequence: TGTGCCAGCAGTTTTTGGCTAGCGGGCCCGGATGAGCAGTTCTTC. This encodes CASSFWLAGPDEQFF.